This T cell receptor beta chain comes out of a study of Graves' ophthalmopathy and Graves' hyperthyroidism. Ophthalmopathy donors' eye disease showed moderate-to-severe activity, CAS of at least 3, NOSPECS of at least 4 and duration under 3 months. Diagnostic conclusions were grounded in clinical symptoms, serum thyroxine, TRAb, thyroid ultrasound and orbital computed tomography. RNA served as the template for amplifying TCR beta CDR3 regions. HTBI primers served in a first-round RT-PCR, which a second-round multiplex PCR followed. TCRdb itself ran the multiplex PCR reads through MiXCR, one entry per CDR3 protein. The sample lists approximately 700,000 distinct CDR3 sequences, 35% to 50% occurring once. General study results and limits: The model reached around 66% sensitivity and approximately 72% specificity for predicting ophthalmopathy progression. Detected in blood as well were most expanded thyroid clonotypes with frequency above 0.001.

In regard to this clonotype: The antigen is unknown.

J was trimmed by 0 bases and V by 4 bases; bases with no gene match: 7. Germline loops: CDR1 DFQATT, CDR2 SNEGSKA (reference sequence). The CDR3 contains 16 residues. Sequenced sample: peripheral blood. The TCR sequence derives from an adult man with Graves' ophthalmopathy. This chain uses TRBV20-1 with TRBJ2-7, with TRBD2 matching 12 bases. CDR3 sequence: CSANTGLAGNSYEQYF. The CDR3 DNA is TGCAGTGCTAACACTGGACTAGCGGGGAACTCCTACGAGCAGTACTTC.